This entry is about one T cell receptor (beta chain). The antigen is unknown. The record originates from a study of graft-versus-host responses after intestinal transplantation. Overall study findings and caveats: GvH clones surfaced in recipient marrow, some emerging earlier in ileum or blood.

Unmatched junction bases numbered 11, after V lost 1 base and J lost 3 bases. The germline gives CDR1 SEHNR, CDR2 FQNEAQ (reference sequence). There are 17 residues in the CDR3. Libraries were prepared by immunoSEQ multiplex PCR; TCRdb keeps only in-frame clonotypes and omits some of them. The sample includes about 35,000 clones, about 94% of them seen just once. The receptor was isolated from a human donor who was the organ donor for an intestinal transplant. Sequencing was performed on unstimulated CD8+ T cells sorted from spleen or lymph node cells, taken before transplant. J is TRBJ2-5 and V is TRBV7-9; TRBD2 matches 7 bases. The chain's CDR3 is CASSLEGRWDYKETQYF. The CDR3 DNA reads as TGTGCCAGCAGCTTAGAGGGGCGGTGGGACTATAAAGAGACCCAGTACTTC.